The rows below give T cell receptor beta chains drawn from one sample of a study of blood T cell repertoires in COVID-19. Sequenced by immunoSEQ multiplex PCR; TCRdb stores in-frame clones only, minus some. The data contain fewer than 350,000 clones, 85% of them singletons. The material sequenced was PBMCs or T cells enriched from blood (not recorded which). These TCRs come from a woman aged 25 to 39 who had been exposed to COVID-19. Each CDR3 is given with its conserved first and last residue. Fields, in order: V gene, clone size, J gene, D gene, CDR3 DNA, CDR3 protein. A D gene is named only where the DNA matches it firmly. Size tells how often a clone was seen (once, few, many) or the class of an expanded clone, and some rows leave it out.

V gene: TRBV28
clone size: once
J gene: TRBJ2-7
D gene: NA
CDR3 DNA: TGTGCCAGCAGATACACGGTCGAGGGCTACGAGCAGTACTTC
CDR3 protein: CASRYTVEGYEQYF

V gene: TRBV5-4
clone size: NA
J gene: TRBJ2-2
D gene: TRBD2
CDR3 DNA: TGTGCCAGCAGCTTCGGGGCGGGAGGGAACACCGGGGAGCTGTTTTTT
CDR3 protein: CASSFGAGGNTGELFF

V gene: TRBV7-3
clone size: once
J gene: TRBJ1-1
D gene: TRBD1
CDR3 DNA: TGTGCCAGCAGCTTAGCGACAGGGCAGAACACTGAAGCTTTCTTT
CDR3 protein: CASSLATGQNTEAFF

V gene: TRBV7-3
clone size: once
J gene: TRBJ2-5
D gene: NA
CDR3 DNA: TGTGCCAGCAGCCCGGACAGCCAAGAGACCCAGTACTTC
CDR3 protein: CASSPDSQETQYF

V gene: TRBV30
clone size: once
J gene: TRBJ1-5
D gene: TRBD1
CDR3 DNA: TGTGCCTGGAGTCGACAGGGCGGCAATCAGCCCCAGCATTTT
CDR3 protein: CAWSRQGGNQPQHF

V gene: TRBV6-2/TRBV6-3
clone size: NA
J gene: TRBJ2-7
D gene: TRBD2
CDR3 DNA: TGTGCCAGCAGTTACGGGGTGCTAGCGGGGGGCTACGAGCAGTACTTC
CDR3 protein: CASSYGVLAGGYEQYF

V gene: TRBV12-1
clone size: NA
J gene: TRBJ2-2
D gene: NA
CDR3 DNA: TGTGCCAGCAGCCACGGGACTAGCGTCGGGGAGCTGTTTTTT
CDR3 protein: CASSHGTSVGELFF

V gene: TRBV6-5
clone size: NA
J gene: TRBJ1-6
D gene: NA
CDR3 DNA: TGTGCCAGCCTACTCTCCCGCTCCTATAATTCACCCCTCCACTTT
CDR3 protein: CASLLSRSYNSPLHF

V gene: TRBV30
clone size: NA
J gene: TRBJ2-7
D gene: TRBD1
CDR3 DNA: TGTGCCTGGAAGAAATTGACAGGGAACGAGCAGTACTTC
CDR3 protein: CAWKKLTGNEQYF

V gene: TRBV2
clone size: NA
J gene: TRBJ2-7
D gene: TRBD1
CDR3 DNA: TGTGCCAGCAGTGACGCGGACAGGGGGAACGAGCAGTACTTC
CDR3 protein: CASSDADRGNEQYF

V gene: TRBV4-1
clone size: NA
J gene: TRBJ2-1
D gene: TRBD2
CDR3 DNA: TGCGCCAGCAGCCAGATACCGGGACTAGCGGACAATGAGCAGTTCTTC
CDR3 protein: CASSQIPGLADNEQFF

V gene: TRBV5-1
clone size: NA
J gene: TRBJ1-1
D gene: NA
CDR3 DNA: TGCGCCAGCAGCTTCCAGGGGCAGCCCGCGTCGGGAGCTTTCTTT
CDR3 protein: CASSFQGQPASGAFF

V gene: TRBV5-6
clone size: NA
J gene: TRBJ2-2
D gene: TRBD2
CDR3 DNA: TGTGCCAGCAGCTTTGAGGGGCTAGCGGGGAGGTCGAACACCGGGGAGCTGTTTTTT
CDR3 protein: CASSFEGLAGRSNTGELFF

V gene: TRBV18
clone size: NA
J gene: TRBJ2-2
D gene: NA
CDR3 DNA: TGTGCCAGCTCACTAAGTGACAGCACCGGGGAGCTGTTTTTT
CDR3 protein: CASSLSDSTGELFF

V gene: TRBV4-3
clone size: NA
J gene: TRBJ1-2
D gene: NA
CDR3 DNA: TGCGCCAGCAGCCACTACCCTCAGGAGGGTGACTATGGCTACACCTTC
CDR3 protein: CASSHYPQEGDYGYTF

V gene: TRBV28
clone size: NA
J gene: TRBJ1-5
D gene: NA
CDR3 DNA: TGTGCCAGCAACGAGGGAAGCAATCAGCCCCAGCATTTT
CDR3 protein: CASNEGSNQPQHF

V gene: TRBV12-5
clone size: NA
J gene: TRBJ1-6
D gene: NA
CDR3 DNA: TGTGCTAGTGGTTTCAGGGTGAGCTCCTATAATTCACCCCTCCACTTT
CDR3 protein: CASGFRVSSYNSPLHF

V gene: TRBV28
clone size: NA
J gene: TRBJ2-5
D gene: TRBD2
CDR3 DNA: TGTGCCAGCAGTTTAAGAAGCTCTGGCGGGAGAGAGACCCAGTACTTC
CDR3 protein: CASSLRSSGGRETQYF

V gene: TRBV2
clone size: NA
J gene: TRBJ1-4
D gene: TRBD1
CDR3 DNA: TGTGCCGGAGGTGCCGGGACAGGGGCAACTAATGAAAAACTGTTTTTT
CDR3 protein: CAGGAGTGATNEKLFF

V gene: TRBV28
clone size: NA
J gene: TRBJ2-6
D gene: NA
CDR3 DNA: TGTGCCAGCAGTTTGAGGGGGGGCTCTGGGGCCAACGTCCTGACTTTC
CDR3 protein: CASSLRGGSGANVLTF

V gene: TRBV2
clone size: NA
J gene: TRBJ2-7
D gene: TRBD1
CDR3 DNA: TGTGCCAGCAGACAGGGGGTAGGGGAAGAGCAGTACTTC
CDR3 protein: CASRQGVGEEQYF

V gene: TRBV27
clone size: NA
J gene: TRBJ2-7
D gene: TRBD1
CDR3 DNA: TGTGCCAGCAGTTTTGGGTGGGGGACAGGGACCGCCTACGAGCAGTACTTC
CDR3 protein: CASSFGWGTGTAYEQYF

V gene: TRBV7-2
clone size: NA
J gene: TRBJ1-2
D gene: NA
CDR3 DNA: TGTGCCAGCAGCTCCACAGTCCTCTACGGCTACACCTTC
CDR3 protein: CASSSTVLYGYTF

V gene: TRBV30
clone size: NA
J gene: TRBJ1-1
D gene: NA
CDR3 DNA: TGTGCCTGGAGTGTACGGGGGACTGAAGCTTTCTTT
CDR3 protein: CAWSVRGTEAFF

V gene: TRBV18
clone size: NA
J gene: TRBJ2-7
D gene: TRBD1
CDR3 DNA: TGTGCCAGCTCACCCCGGGACAGCTACGAGCAGTACTTC
CDR3 protein: CASSPRDSYEQYF

V gene: TRBV3-1/TRBV3-2
clone size: NA
J gene: TRBJ1-1
D gene: NA
CDR3 DNA: TGTGCCAGCAGCCAAGATCGAGGTCTTGAAGCTTTCTTT
CDR3 protein: CASSQDRGLEAFF

V gene: TRBV19
clone size: few
J gene: TRBJ1-5
D gene: NA
CDR3 DNA: TGTGCCAGTAGTATCTCGGTGAGCAATCAGCCCCAGCATTTT
CDR3 protein: CASSISVSNQPQHF

V gene: TRBV3-1/TRBV3-2
clone size: NA
J gene: TRBJ1-2
D gene: TRBD1
CDR3 DNA: TGTGCCAGCCCACTACAGGGGCCTTATGGCTACACCTTC
CDR3 protein: CASPLQGPYGYTF

V gene: TRBV7-9
clone size: NA
J gene: TRBJ2-2
D gene: NA
CDR3 DNA: TGTGCCAGCAGCATAGGACAGCGCGGCGGGGAGCTGTTTTTT
CDR3 protein: CASSIGQRGGELFF

V gene: TRBV5-1
clone size: once
J gene: TRBJ1-5
D gene: NA
CDR3 DNA: TGCGCCAGCAGCTTGGGAGGAGGCTCCGGCAATCAGCCCCAGCATTTT
CDR3 protein: CASSLGGGSGNQPQHF

V gene: TRBV9
clone size: NA
J gene: TRBJ2-1
D gene: TRBD2
CDR3 DNA: TGTGCCAGCAGCGGTAAGCGGGAGTCCTACAATGAGCAGTTCTTC
CDR3 protein: CASSGKRESYNEQFF

V gene: TRBV5-8
clone size: once
J gene: TRBJ2-2
D gene: TRBD1
CDR3 DNA: TGTGCCAGCAGCTCACTGCAAAGCGACAGGGGGTACACCGGGGAGCTGTTTTTT
CDR3 protein: CASSSLQSDRGYTGELFF

V gene: TRBV29-1
clone size: NA
J gene: TRBJ2-7
D gene: TRBD1
CDR3 DNA: TGCAGCGTTGAAGGGGAAAAGGGACAGTTCTACGAGCAGTACTTC
CDR3 protein: CSVEGEKGQFYEQYF

V gene: TRBV28
clone size: NA
J gene: TRBJ1-1
D gene: NA
CDR3 DNA: TGTGCCAGCAGTTTATTACGGACACACACTGAAGCTTTCTTT
CDR3 protein: CASSLLRTHTEAFF

V gene: TRBV28
clone size: NA
J gene: TRBJ1-1
D gene: TRBD1
CDR3 DNA: TGTGCCAGCAGGTTGGACAGGGGAGGCACTGAAGCTTTCTTT
CDR3 protein: CASRLDRGGTEAFF

V gene: TRBV6-2/TRBV6-3
clone size: once
J gene: TRBJ1-1
D gene: NA
CDR3 DNA: TGTGCCAGCAGTTACCAGGGTGGAACTGAAGCTTTCTTT
CDR3 protein: CASSYQGGTEAFF

V gene: TRBV19
clone size: NA
J gene: TRBJ1-1
D gene: NA
CDR3 DNA: TGTGCCAGTAGTATTTCCGGGGTGGAGAACACTGAAGCTTTCTTT
CDR3 protein: CASSISGVENTEAFF

V gene: TRBV2
clone size: NA
J gene: TRBJ2-7
D gene: TRBD1
CDR3 DNA: TGTGCCAGCTTTTTCTTAGCACAGGGGAGCTCCTACGAGCAGTACTTC
CDR3 protein: CASFFLAQGSSYEQYF

V gene: TRBV30
clone size: many
J gene: TRBJ1-3
D gene: NA
CDR3 DNA: TGTGCCTGGAAGAAGACAGTAGGGGGAAACACCATATATTTT
CDR3 protein: CAWKKTVGGNTIYF

V gene: TRBV15
clone size: NA
J gene: TRBJ2-7
D gene: NA
CDR3 DNA: TGTGCCACCAGCAGAACCGGACAAAATTACGAGCAGTACTTC
CDR3 protein: CATSRTGQNYEQYF

V gene: TRBV6-6
clone size: NA
J gene: TRBJ2-7
D gene: NA
CDR3 DNA: TGTGCCAGCAATTCGGGAACCTACGAGCAGTACTTC
CDR3 protein: CASNSGTYEQYF

V gene: TRBV5-1
clone size: NA
J gene: TRBJ2-3
D gene: NA
CDR3 DNA: TGCGCCAGCAGCTTGGGGACAGGCACAGATACGCAGTATTTT
CDR3 protein: CASSLGTGTDTQYF

V gene: TRBV5-5
clone size: NA
J gene: TRBJ1-3
D gene: NA
CDR3 DNA: TGTGCCAGCAGCTTTACACAGGCATCGGGAAACACCATATATTTT
CDR3 protein: CASSFTQASGNTIYF

V gene: TRBV19
clone size: NA
J gene: TRBJ2-1
D gene: TRBD1
CDR3 DNA: TGTGCCAGTAATAAACAGGGGCCCTACAATGAGCAGTTCTTC
CDR3 protein: CASNKQGPYNEQFF

V gene: TRBV7-2
clone size: NA
J gene: TRBJ2-5
D gene: TRBD2
CDR3 DNA: TGTGCCAGCAGCTTATGGCGGGGACTAGCGGGGGAAGAGACCCAGTACTTC
CDR3 protein: CASSLWRGLAGEETQYF